The source of this T cell receptor beta chain is a study of blood T cell repertoires in COVID-19. Study-wide context: Acute and convalescent COVID-19 specimens originated in the United States, Italy and Spain. T cells, B-cell-depleted T cells, or PBMCs supplied cDNA or gDNA.

Per the authors' pipeline: From reference gene primer amplification, estimates of nucleated cell counts were derived. Method: immunoSEQ multiplex PCR; TCRdb's copy keeps in-frame clones and lacks some. V, J and clone size were drawn from that table, and D and trimming were deduced from the DNA. The data show a few hundred thousand clones, 86% seen once. Germline lookup yields CDR1 SGHTA and CDR2 FQGNSA. The CDR3 runs 15 residues. The V end lost 3 bases, the J end lost 1 base, and 13 bases lay between the germline ends. The specimen sequenced was peripheral blood. The source of this sequence is a woman aged 45 to 65 with acute or convalescent COVID-19. The chain joins TRBV7-2 to TRBJ2-7, with D perhaps matching TRBD1 (7 bases). CDR3 loop: CASSLWAGGSYEQYF. CDR3 DNA: TGTGCCAGCAGCTTGTGGGCAGGGGGGTCCTACGAGCAGTACTTC.